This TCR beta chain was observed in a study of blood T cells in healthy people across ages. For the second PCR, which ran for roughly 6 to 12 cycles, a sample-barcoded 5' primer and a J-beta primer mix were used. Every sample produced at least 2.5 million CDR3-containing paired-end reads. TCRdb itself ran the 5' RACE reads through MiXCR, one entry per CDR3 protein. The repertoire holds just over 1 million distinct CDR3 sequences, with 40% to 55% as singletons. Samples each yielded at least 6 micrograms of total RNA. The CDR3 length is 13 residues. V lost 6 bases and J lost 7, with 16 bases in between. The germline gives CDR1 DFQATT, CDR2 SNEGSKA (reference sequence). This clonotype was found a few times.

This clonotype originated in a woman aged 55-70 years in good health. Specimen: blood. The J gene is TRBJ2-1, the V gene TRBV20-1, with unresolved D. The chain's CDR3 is CSAPSPEVNEQFF. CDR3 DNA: TGCAGTGCCCCCAGCCCAGAGGTGAATGAGCAGTTCTTC.